Included here is one T cell receptor beta chain sequence, with context. Its antigen is currently unknown. The record originates from a study of T cell responses to AZD1222 COVID-19 vaccine. The study's findings and limits: Mapped onto spike, vaccine-associated CD4 TCRs spanned it and were dominant at 160-218 and 743-854.

This CDR3 has 14 residues. From germline, CDR1 is MNHEY and CDR2 SVGAGI. V lost 11 bases and J lost 3, with 17 bases in between. Clones were read by immunoSEQ multiplex PCR, and TCRdb kept only the in-frame ones, dropping some. The table lists more than 150,000 clones, approximately 94% of them singletons. The source of this sequence is an adult who received the AZD1222 COVID-19 vaccine. The source was peripheral blood, collected 28 days after the second AZD1222 dose. J is TRBJ2-1 and V is TRBV6-5, with D possibly matching TRBD1 (6 bases). Here the CDR3 DNA reads TGTGCCGGGGCCCGACAGGACGACTACAATGAGCAGTTCTTC. This translates into CAGARQDDYNEQFF.